A single sample gave rise to the 10 T cell receptor beta chains below, sequenced in a study of cytomegalovirus exposure and HLA in healthy donors. It was with 60 Vbeta and 13 Jbeta primers that the PCR ran. Repertoires were generated with immunoSEQ multiplex PCR, while TCRdb's copy carries only in-frame clones and drops some. The table includes around 140,000 clones, over 65% detected once. Sequenced material: PBMCs. The source is a female donor in good health and CMV-seropositive.

This clone was detected a few times. This chain links TRBV28 with TRBJ1-2; D remains ambiguous. Germline-derived CDR1 and CDR2 are MDHEN and SYDVKM. V shed 7 bases and J shed 5 bases, with 11 bases lying between them. CDR3 size: 12 residues. CDR3 in amino acids: CASTGLLYGYTF. CDR3 nucleotides: TGTGCCAGCACCGGTCTCCTTTATGGCTACACCTTC.

J is TRBJ2-5 and V is TRBV5-4; 11 bases agree with TRBD1. The closer fit of TRBJ2-7 to the DNA end suggests the J call may be wrong. The CDR3 is 15 residues long. The germline gives CDR1 SGHNT, CDR2 YYREEE (reference sequence). CDR3 sequence reads: CASSLGTGGMYEQYF. The CDR3 DNA is TGTGCCAGCAGCCTAGGGACAGGGGGGATGTACGAGCAGTACTTC.

The chain uses TRBV19 and TRBJ2-3; no definite D call. V shed 4 bases and J shed 0 bases, with 11 bases lying between them. The germline V gene has CDR1 LNHDA and CDR2 SQIVND (reference sequence). The CDR3 is 15 residues long. The CDR3 DNA sequence: TGTGCCAGTAGTACCTATCTTCCTAGCACAGATACGCAGTATTTT. Encoded protein: CASSTYLPSTDTQYF.

V usage is TRBV6-5 and J usage is TRBJ2-2; 9 positions agree with TRBD1. The length of the CDR3 is 16 residues. The V segment lost 2 bases and the J segment 7 bases; nucleotides outside the gene matches: 8. CDR1 is MNHEY, CDR2 SVGAGI, per germline. The CDR3 loop reads CASSYRRLTGGGELFF. CDR3 DNA: TGTGCCAGCAGTTACAGGCGTTTGACAGGGGGCGGGGAGCTGTTTTTT.

This sequence joins TRBV6-5 and TRBJ2-5, with D possibly being TRBD2 (6 bases). CDR3 length equals 15 residues. V was cut by 6 bases and J by 1 base, with 15 bases left in between. Germline assignment: CDR1 MNHEY and CDR2 SVGAGI. The CDR3 coding sequence is TGTGCCAGCAGCCAGGAGGGCGGTTCCCAAGAGACCCAGTACTTC. Protein product: CASSQEGGSQETQYF.

This sequence joins TRBV7-3 and TRBJ2-1, with 11 bases matching TRBD2. This CDR3 has 15 amino acids. The J segment lost 4 bases and the V segment lost 5 bases, leaving 4 bases of the junction unmatched. The germline gives CDR1 SGHTA, CDR2 FQGTGA. The CDR3 is CASSQGLAEYNEQFF. The CDR3 DNA follows: TGTGCCAGCAGCCAGGGACTAGCGGAGTACAATGAGCAGTTCTTC.

The chain is built from TRBV2 and TRBJ2-7; no firm D call. Germline V gene data show CDR1 as SNHLY and CDR2 as FYNNEI. The CDR3 is 13 amino acids. V shed 5 bases and J shed 3 bases, with 11 bases lying between them. DNA for the CDR3: TGTGCCAGCAGTTTTGTTTCAGACTACGAGCAGTACTTC. The encoded protein is CASSFVSDYEQYF.

The V and J genes are TRBV2 and TRBJ1-5; D is unclear. The CDR3 runs to 13 residues. The V end lost 3 bases, the J end lost 4 bases, and 7 bases lay between the germline ends. The germline gives CDR1 SNHLY, CDR2 FYNNEI. The CDR3 DNA reads as TGTGCCAGCAGTGAGGGCCTGAATCAGCCCCAGCATTTT. It codes for CASSEGLNQPQHF.

With regard to this clone: This sample includes further DNA sequences coding for the same CDR3. The chain combines TRBV9 with TRBJ2-5; 11 bases are a match to TRBD2. The CDR3 contains 15 residues. Germline CDR1 is SGDLS and CDR2 is YYNGEE. Trimming took 3 bases from V and 5 from J; bases not matched to a gene: 6. CDR3 DNA sequence: TGTGCCAGCAGCGGTAGCGGGAGGGCCCTGGAGACCCAGTACTTC. It codes for CASSGSGRALETQYF.

The gene calls are TRBV5-1 and TRBJ2-7; 12 bases are shared with TRBD1. The CDR3 has 13 amino acids. Germline trimming cut 0 bases from V and 8 bases from J; bases unmatched to any gene: 0. Germline CDR1 reads SGHRS; CDR2 reads YFSETQ. The CDR3 DNA reads TGCGCCAGCAGCTTGGGGGACAGGGGGCAGCAGTACTTC. It is translated as CASSLGDRGQQYF.